These T cell receptor beta chains were read from a single sample in a study of cytomegalovirus exposure and HLA in healthy donors. Assay used: immunoSEQ multiplex PCR; TCRdb lists only in-frame clones, some missing. The table includes approximately 180,000 clones, roughly four fifths detected once. Sequencing input: PBMCs. These receptor sequences come from a woman aged 25 to 45 in good health and CMV-seronegative. CDR3s include the opening cysteine and the closing phenylalanine or tryptophan.

v_call: TRBV30; j_call: TRBJ1-5; cdr3_aa: CAWSVGVNQPQHF
v_call: TRBV28; j_call: TRBJ1-2; cdr3_aa: CASTTGAPYGYTF
v_call: TRBV18; j_call: TRBJ2-7; cdr3_aa: CASSPGTGGWYEQYF
v_call: TRBV9; j_call: TRBJ1-1; cdr3_aa: CASSARGGRFNTEAFF
v_call: TRBV2; j_call: TRBJ2-2; cdr3_aa: CASQGLAGNTGELFF
v_call: TRBV15; j_call: TRBJ1-5; cdr3_aa: CATSRQGANQPQHF
v_call: TRBV29-1; j_call: TRBJ2-7; cdr3_aa: CSAAGVSSYEQYF
v_call: TRBV7-2; j_call: TRBJ2-1; cdr3_aa: CASSLYRNEQFF
v_call: TRBV5-1; j_call: TRBJ2-3; cdr3_aa: CASSLGASSGRTDTQYF
v_call: TRBV6-5; j_call: TRBJ2-2; cdr3_aa: CASTFGAGGEGELFF
v_call: TRBV11-2; j_call: TRBJ2-2; cdr3_aa: CASAEAGGLNTGELFF
v_call: TRBV30; j_call: TRBJ1-3; cdr3_aa: CAWSAGAAGNTIYF
v_call: TRBV29-1; j_call: TRBJ1-2; cdr3_aa: CSGLLGDRDNYGYTF
v_call: TRBV7-2; j_call: TRBJ2-5; cdr3_aa: CASSLTGGLAGGPEETQYF
v_call: TRBV28; j_call: TRBJ1-3; cdr3_aa: CASRQQGADTIYF
v_call: TRBV4-1; j_call: TRBJ1-3; cdr3_aa: CASSQAGEGNTIYF
v_call: TRBV28; j_call: TRBJ2-7; cdr3_aa: CASSLTDYEQYF
v_call: TRBV30; j_call: TRBJ2-5; cdr3_aa: CAWNRGRGEETQYF